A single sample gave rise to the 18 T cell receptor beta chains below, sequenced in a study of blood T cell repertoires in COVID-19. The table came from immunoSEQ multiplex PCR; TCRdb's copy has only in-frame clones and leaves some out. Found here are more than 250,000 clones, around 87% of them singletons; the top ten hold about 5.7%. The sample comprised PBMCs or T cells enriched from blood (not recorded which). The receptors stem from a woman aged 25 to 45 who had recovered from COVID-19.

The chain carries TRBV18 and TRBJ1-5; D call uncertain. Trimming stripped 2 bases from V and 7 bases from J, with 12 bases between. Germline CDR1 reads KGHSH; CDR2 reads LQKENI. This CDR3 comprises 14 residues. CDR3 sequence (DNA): TGTGCCAGCTCACCAGGAGGGTCGGCCCAGCCCCAGCATTTT. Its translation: CASSPGGSAQPQHF. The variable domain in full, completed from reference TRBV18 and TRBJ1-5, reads NAGVMQNPRHLVRRRGQEARLRCSPMKGHSHVYWYRQLPEEGLKFMVYLQKENIIDESGMPKERFSAEFPKEGPSILRIQQVVRGDSAAYFCASSPGGSAQPQHFGDGTRLSIL.

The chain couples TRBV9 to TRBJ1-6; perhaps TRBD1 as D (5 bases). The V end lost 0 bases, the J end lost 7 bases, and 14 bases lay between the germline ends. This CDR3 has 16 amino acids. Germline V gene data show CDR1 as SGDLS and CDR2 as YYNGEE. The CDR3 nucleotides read TGTGCCAGCAGCGTAGAAGCGACAGCGCGGAATTCACCCCTCCACTTT. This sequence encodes CASSVEATARNSPLHF.

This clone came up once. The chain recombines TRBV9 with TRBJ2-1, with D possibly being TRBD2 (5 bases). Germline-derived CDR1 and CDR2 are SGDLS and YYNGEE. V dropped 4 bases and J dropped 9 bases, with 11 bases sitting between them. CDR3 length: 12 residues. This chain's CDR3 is CASSPSGGEQFF. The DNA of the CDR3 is TGTGCCAGCAGCCCCAGCGGAGGTGAGCAGTTCTTC.

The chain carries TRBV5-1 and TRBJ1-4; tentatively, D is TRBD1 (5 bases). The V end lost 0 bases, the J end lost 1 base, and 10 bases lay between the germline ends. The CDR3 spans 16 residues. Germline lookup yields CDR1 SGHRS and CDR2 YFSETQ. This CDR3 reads CASSLVLGGTNEKLFF. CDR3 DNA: TGCGCCAGCAGCTTGGTGTTGGGGGGAACTAATGAAAAACTGTTTTTT.

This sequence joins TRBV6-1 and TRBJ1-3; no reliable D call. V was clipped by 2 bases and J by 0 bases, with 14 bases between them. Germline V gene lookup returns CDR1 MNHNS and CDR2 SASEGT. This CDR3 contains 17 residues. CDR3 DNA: TGTGCCAGCAGTGAAACTATAGGGAGTTTCTCTGGAAACACCATATATTTT. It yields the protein CASSETIGSFSGNTIYF.

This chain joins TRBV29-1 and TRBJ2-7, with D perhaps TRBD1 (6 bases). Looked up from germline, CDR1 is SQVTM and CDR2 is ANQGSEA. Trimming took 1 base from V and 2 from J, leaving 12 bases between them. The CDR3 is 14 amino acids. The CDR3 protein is CSVEGSDRPYEQYF. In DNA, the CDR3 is TGCAGCGTTGAAGGTTCAGACAGGCCCTACGAGCAGTACTTC.

The CDR3 is CASSFRDSYGYTF. CDR3 in DNA: TGTGCCAGCAGTTTCCGGGACAGCTATGGCTACACCTTC. The V and J genes are TRBV6-5 and TRBJ1-2, with 7 bases that match TRBD1. Trimming removed 4 bases from V and 4 bases from J; junction bases left unmatched: 3. This CDR3 has 13 residues. CDR1 is MNHEY, CDR2 SVGAGI, per germline.

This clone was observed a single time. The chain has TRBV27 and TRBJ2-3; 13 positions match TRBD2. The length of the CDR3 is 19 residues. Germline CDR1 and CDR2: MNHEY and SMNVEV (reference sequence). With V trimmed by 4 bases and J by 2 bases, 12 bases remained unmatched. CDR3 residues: CASSSQGTSGALITDTQYF. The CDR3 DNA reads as TGTGCCAGCAGTTCACAGGGGACTAGCGGGGCCTTAATCACAGATACGCAGTATTTT.

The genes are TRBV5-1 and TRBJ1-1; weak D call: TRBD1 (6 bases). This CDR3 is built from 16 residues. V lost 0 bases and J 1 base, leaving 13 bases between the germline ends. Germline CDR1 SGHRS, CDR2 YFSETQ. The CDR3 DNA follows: TGCGCCAGCAGCTTGGGGCAGGGGTTTACGAACACTGAAGCTTTCTTT. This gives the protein CASSLGQGFTNTEAFF.

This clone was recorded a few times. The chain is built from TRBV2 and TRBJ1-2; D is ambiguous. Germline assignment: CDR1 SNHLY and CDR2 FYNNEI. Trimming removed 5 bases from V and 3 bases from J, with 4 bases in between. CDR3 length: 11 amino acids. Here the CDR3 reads CASSYDYGYTF. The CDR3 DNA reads TGTGCCAGCAGTTATGACTATGGCTACACCTTC.

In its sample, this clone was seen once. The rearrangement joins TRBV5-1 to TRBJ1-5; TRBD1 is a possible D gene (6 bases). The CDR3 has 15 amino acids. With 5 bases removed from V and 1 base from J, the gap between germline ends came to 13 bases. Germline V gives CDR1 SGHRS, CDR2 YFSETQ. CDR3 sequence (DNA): TGCGCCAGCAGACGAGGGGGAAGGAGCAATCAGCCCCAGCATTTT. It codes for CASRRGGRSNQPQHF. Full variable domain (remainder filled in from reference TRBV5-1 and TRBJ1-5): KAGVTQTPRYLIKTRGQQVTLSCSPISGHRSVSWYQQTPGQGLQFLFEYFSETQRNKGNFPGRFSGRQFSNSRSEMNVSTLELGDSALYLCASRRGGRSNQPQHFGDGTRLSIL.

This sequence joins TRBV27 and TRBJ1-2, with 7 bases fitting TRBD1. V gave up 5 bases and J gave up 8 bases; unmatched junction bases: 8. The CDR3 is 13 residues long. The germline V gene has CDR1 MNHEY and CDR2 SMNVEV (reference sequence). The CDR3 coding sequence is TGTGCCAGCAGTACCGCCAGGGGGTACGGCTACACCTTC. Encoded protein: CASSTARGYGYTF.

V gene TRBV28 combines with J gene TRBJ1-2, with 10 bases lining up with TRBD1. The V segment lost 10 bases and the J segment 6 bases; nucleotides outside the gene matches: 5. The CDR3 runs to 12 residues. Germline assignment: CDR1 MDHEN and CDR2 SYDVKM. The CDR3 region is CATATGGNGYTF. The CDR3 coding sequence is TGTGCCACCGCGACAGGGGGCAATGGCTACACCTTC.

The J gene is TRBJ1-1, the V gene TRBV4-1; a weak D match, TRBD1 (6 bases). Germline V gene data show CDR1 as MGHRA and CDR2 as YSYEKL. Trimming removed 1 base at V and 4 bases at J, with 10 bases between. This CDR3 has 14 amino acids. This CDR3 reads CASSQAGVVTEAFF. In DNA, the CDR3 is TGCGCCAGCAGCCAAGCAGGGGTTGTCACTGAAGCTTTCTTT.

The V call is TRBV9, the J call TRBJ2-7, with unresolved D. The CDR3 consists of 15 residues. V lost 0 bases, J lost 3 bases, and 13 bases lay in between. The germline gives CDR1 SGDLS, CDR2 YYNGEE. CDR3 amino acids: CASSVAGHAGYEQYF. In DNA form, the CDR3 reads TGTGCCAGCAGCGTAGCAGGCCACGCAGGCTACGAGCAGTACTTC.

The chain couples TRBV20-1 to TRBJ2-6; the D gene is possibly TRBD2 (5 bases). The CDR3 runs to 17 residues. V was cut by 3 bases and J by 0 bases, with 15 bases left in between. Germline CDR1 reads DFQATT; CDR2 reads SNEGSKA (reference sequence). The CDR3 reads CSASVRGLRSGANVLTF. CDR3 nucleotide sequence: TGCAGTGCTAGTGTCAGAGGGCTACGCTCTGGGGCCAACGTCCTGACTTTC.

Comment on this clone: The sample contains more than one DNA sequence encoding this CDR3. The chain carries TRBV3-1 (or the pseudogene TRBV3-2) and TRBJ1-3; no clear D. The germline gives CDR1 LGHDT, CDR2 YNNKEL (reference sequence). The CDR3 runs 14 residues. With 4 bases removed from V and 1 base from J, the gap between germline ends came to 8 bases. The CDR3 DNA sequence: TGTGCCAGCAGCCCTCGAGCATCTGGAAACACCATATATTTT. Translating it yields CASSPRASGNTIYF.

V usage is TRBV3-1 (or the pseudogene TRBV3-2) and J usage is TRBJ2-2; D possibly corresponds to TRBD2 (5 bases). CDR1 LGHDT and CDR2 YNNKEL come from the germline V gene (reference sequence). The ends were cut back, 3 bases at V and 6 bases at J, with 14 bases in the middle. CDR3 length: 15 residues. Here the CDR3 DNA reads TGTGCCAGCAGCCATCATGGTCGGGATCCCGGGGAGCTGTTTTTT. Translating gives CASSHHGRDPGELFF.